Presented here are 32 T cell receptor beta chains from one specimen sequenced in a study of shared clonotypes between healthy human individuals. Data came from immunoSEQ multiplex PCR; TCRdb stores just in-frame clones and leaves some out. In the table there are approximately 2.5 million clones, 90% to 95% of which are singletons. What was sequenced was naive CD4+ T cells from PBMCs. This sample's subset: CD45RA+ positively selected. Receptor source: a young man in good health. Some clones in this sample may be carry-over from other donors' samples.

This sequence joins TRBV5-8 and TRBJ2-2; TRBD1 might be the D (6 bases). The CDR3 spans 15 residues. CDR1 and CDR2 from the germline V gene are SGHTS and YDEGEE. V dropped 6 bases and J dropped 1 base, with 13 bases sitting between them. The CDR3: CASIKGHRNTGELFF. The CDR3 nucleotides read TGTGCCAGCATCAAGGGACACCGGAACACCGGGGAGCTGTTTTTT.

The chain couples TRBV28 to TRBJ1-2; D remains ambiguous. The V gene's germline CDR1 is MDHEN and CDR2 SYDVKM. V gave up 3 bases and J gave up 3 bases, with 8 bases separating them. This CDR3 has 13 amino acids. The CDR3 is CASSLPHYYGYTF. CDR3 sequence (DNA): TGTGCCAGCAGTTTGCCGCATTACTATGGCTACACCTTC.

CDR3 sequence: CASSLVIGSSYNEQFF. CDR3 coding DNA: TGTGCCAGCAGCCTGGTTATCGGGAGCTCCTACAATGAGCAGTTCTTC. The chain joins TRBV11-3 to TRBJ2-1; TRBD2 is a possible D gene (6 bases). The ends were cut back, 5 bases at V and 0 bases at J, with 14 bases in the middle. The V gene's germline CDR1 is SGHNT and CDR2 YENEEA. The CDR3 consists of 16 residues.

CDR3 protein: CAWSTGGAGANVLTF. The CDR3 DNA reads TGTGCCTGGAGTACAGGGGGAGCTGGGGCCAACGTCCTGACTTTC. This chain links TRBV30 with TRBJ2-6, with 8 bases that match TRBD1. With 2 bases clipped from V and 2 bases from J, the junction kept 2 bases outside the gene matches. This CDR3 region has 15 residues. The germline gives CDR1 GTSNPN, CDR2 SVGIG (reference sequence).

V gene TRBV7-8 combines with J gene TRBJ2-1; no firm D call. Germline V CDR1 and CDR2: SGHVS, FQNEAQ. CDR3 length equals 15 residues. Trimming took 1 base from V and 9 from J, leaving 16 bases between them. The CDR3 spells CASSLEGGYTGEQFF. DNA of the CDR3: TGTGCCAGCAGCTTAGAGGGTGGGTATACTGGTGAGCAGTTCTTC.

The J gene is TRBJ2-2, the V gene TRBV28, with D tentatively TRBD2 (5 bases). The CDR3 spans 16 residues. CDR1 and CDR2 (germline): MDHEN, SYDVKM. V shed 0 bases and J shed 4 bases, with 12 bases lying between them. DNA of the CDR3: TGTGCCAGCAGTTTATGGTGGGCGGAGGTCACCGGGGAGCTGTTTTTT. Translating it yields CASSLWWAEVTGELFF.

This chain uses TRBV4-3 with TRBJ1-2, with a weak D call TRBD1 (5 bases). Per the germline V gene, CDR1 is LGHNA and CDR2 is YSLEER. V lost 1 base to trimming and J lost 5 bases, with 11 bases between them. The CDR3 loop spans 14 amino acids. The CDR3 is CASSQGAKGYGYTF. The CDR3 bases are TGCGCCAGCAGCCAAGGGGCCAAGGGGTATGGCTACACCTTC.

The rearrangement links TRBV5-1 to TRBJ2-2, with 9 bases that match TRBD1. The CDR3 spans 17 residues. From germline, CDR1 is SGHRS and CDR2 YFSETQ. V was clipped by 4 bases and J by 5 bases; unmatched bases: 12. The DNA of the CDR3 is TGCGCCAGCAGCAGAGACACAGGGGGCGTTAAGACCGGGGAGCTGTTTTTT. Protein: CASSRDTGGVKTGELFF.

As DNA, the CDR3 is TGTGCCAGCAGCACAAAACAGGGCGGCGAGCAGTACTTC. As protein: CASSTKQGGEQYF. The chain carries TRBV28 and TRBJ2-7, with D possibly being TRBD1 (6 bases). The ends were cut back, 6 bases at V and 6 bases at J, with 15 bases in the middle. The V gene's germline CDR1 is MDHEN and CDR2 SYDVKM. The CDR3 is made up of 13 amino acids.

The chain combines TRBV5-1 with TRBJ1-2; 7 nucleotides line up with TRBD1. The CDR3 covers 15 residues. J was trimmed by 5 bases and V by 0 bases; bases with no gene match: 7. CDR1 SGHRS and CDR2 YFSETQ come from the germline V gene. CDR3 loop: CASSLEGQRLYGYTF. Here the CDR3 DNA reads TGCGCCAGCAGCTTGGAGGGACAGAGATTATATGGCTACACCTTC.

V is TRBV18 and J is TRBJ1-4, with a tentative D call TRBD1 (6 bases). This CDR3 is 14 amino acids long. CDR1 KGHSH and CDR2 LQKENI come from the germline V gene. Trimming shortened V by 4 bases and J by 8 bases, and 14 bases separated the two germline ends. CDR3 protein: CASSQQGGSEKLFF. Written as DNA, the CDR3 is TGTGCCAGCTCACAACAGGGAGGGTCCGAAAAACTGTTTTTT.

Here the CDR3 reads CASSVESPSYEQYF. The CDR3 DNA sequence: TGTGCCAGCAGCGTAGAGAGCCCATCCTACGAGCAGTACTTC. The chain combines TRBV9 with TRBJ2-7; D not certain. Trimming removed 0 bases at V and 1 base at J, with 8 bases between. Germline V gene lookup returns CDR1 SGDLS and CDR2 YYNGEE. There are 14 residues in the CDR3.

This clone was detected only a few times. The chain carries TRBV4-1 and TRBJ1-2; 9 nucleotides align to TRBD1. The CDR3 extends over 13 amino acids. Germline V CDR1 and CDR2: MGHRA, YSYEKL. Germline trimming cut 4 bases from V and 7 bases from J; bases unmatched to any gene: 4. The CDR3 region has the DNA TGCGCCAGCAGCCCGGGACAGGGTATTGGCTACACCTTC. Its protein is CASSPGQGIGYTF.

The chain is built from TRBV18 and TRBJ1-2, with unresolved D. This CDR3 contains 15 residues. Germline-derived CDR1 and CDR2 are KGHSH and LQKENI. The V and J ends lost 0 bases and 0 bases respectively, with 8 bases between them. The chain's CDR3 is CASSPPALPNYGYTF. CDR3 nucleotides: TGTGCCAGCTCACCACCAGCCCTCCCTAACTATGGCTACACCTTC.

The genes are TRBV27 and TRBJ2-3, with 7 bases matching TRBD2. This CDR3 is 11 amino acids long. Germline V gene lookup returns CDR1 MNHEY and CDR2 SMNVEV (reference sequence). J was trimmed by 8 bases and V by 9 bases; bases with no gene match: 5. The CDR3 loop reads CASGRVGTQYF. The CDR3, as DNA: TGTGCCAGTGGGAGGGTCGGTACGCAGTATTTT.

The CDR3 loop reads CASSYRRYTEAFF. CDR3 DNA sequence: TGTGCCAGCAGTTACAGGAGATACACTGAAGCTTTCTTT. V and J are TRBV6-5 and TRBJ1-1; D unclear. The germline V and J ends were trimmed by 2 bases and 3 bases, with 7 bases remaining between them. In germline, CDR1 is MNHEY, CDR2 SVGAGI. This CDR3 spans 13 amino acids.

The chain couples TRBV6-5 to TRBJ1-2, with D uncertain. The CDR3 has 13 residues. Trimming took off 8 bases at V and 10 bases at J, with 20 bases between the two ends. The germline CDR1 and CDR2 sequences are MNHEY and SVGAGI. CDR3 DNA: TGTGCCAGCGGACTTAGGGCGGAGGGCGCCTACACCTTC. This translates into CASGLRAEGAYTF.

The chain links TRBV7-2 to TRBJ2-3; 9 positions match TRBD2. CDR1 and CDR2 (germline): SGHTA, FQGNSA. With 3 bases clipped from V and 4 bases from J, the junction kept 5 bases outside the gene matches. The CDR3 consists of 15 residues. Written as DNA, the CDR3 is TGTGCCAGCAGCTTTAGCGGGAGCGGAGCAGATACGCAGTATTTT. The encoded protein is CASSFSGSGADTQYF.

As concerns this clone: Additional DNA sequences in this sample encode the identical CDR3. The rearrangement joins TRBV4-2 to TRBJ2-3, with TRBD2 matching 16 bases. The germline gives CDR1 LGHNA, CDR2 YNFKEQ. V was clipped by 1 base and J by 2 bases; unmatched bases: 3. This CDR3 region has 18 residues. The CDR3 here is CASSQVGLAGGSTDTQYF. As DNA, the CDR3 is TGTGCCAGCAGCCAAGTGGGACTAGCGGGAGGGTCCACAGATACGCAGTATTTT.

CDR3 DNA: TGTGCCAGCAGTTCCCCCCCGACAGGGGGCGATGGCTACACCTTC. Amino acid sequence: CASSSPPTGGDGYTF. V is TRBV28 and J is TRBJ1-2; 10 nucleotides agree with TRBD1. The germline V gene encodes CDR1 MDHEN and CDR2 SYDVKM. This CDR3 has 15 amino acids. V gave up 4 bases and J gave up 6 bases; unmatched junction bases: 8.

V usage is TRBV27 and J usage is TRBJ2-1; D is undetermined. Trimming took 1 base from V and 4 from J, leaving 5 bases between them. The CDR3 length is 13 residues. Germline CDR1 MNHEY, CDR2 SMNVEV (reference sequence). DNA for the CDR3: TGTGCCAGCAGTTTATTACCGTACAATGAGCAGTTCTTC. Amino acids: CASSLLPYNEQFF.

The CDR3 protein is CASRFSRADTGELFF. CDR3 sequence (DNA): TGTGCCAGCAGATTCTCGAGGGCTGACACCGGGGAGCTGTTTTTT. This sequence joins TRBV6-1 and TRBJ2-2, with D perhaps TRBD2 (5 bases). This CDR3 has 15 residues. V was shortened by 6 bases and J by 3 bases, with 14 bases between the two germline ends. Germline lookup yields CDR1 MNHNS and CDR2 SASEGT.

The rearrangement joins TRBV5-4 to TRBJ2-1, with TRBD2 matching over 9 bases. The CDR3 consists of 16 residues. The V and J ends lost 1 base and 3 bases, in that order; junction bases with no gene match: 5. CDR1 is SGHNT and CDR2 is YYREEE in the germline V gene (reference sequence). CDR3 protein: CASSLTSGPFYNEQFF. The CDR3 DNA follows: TGTGCCAGCAGCTTGACTAGCGGGCCATTCTACAATGAGCAGTTCTTC.

V usage is TRBV27 and J usage is TRBJ1-4, with D possibly being TRBD1 (5 bases). Germline CDR1 is MNHEY and CDR2 is SMNVEV (reference sequence). The V and J ends lost 1 base and 8 bases respectively, with 8 bases between them. The length of the CDR3 is 13 residues. The CDR3 DNA sequence: TGTGCCAGCAGTTTATTGGGGGTCGAAAAACTGTTTTTT. This translates into CASSLLGVEKLFF.

The rearrangement uses TRBV4-3 and TRBJ1-2; tentatively, D is TRBD1 (6 bases). V dropped 0 bases and J dropped 6 bases, with 11 bases sitting between them. The CDR3 spans 14 residues. Germline-derived CDR1 and CDR2 are LGHNA and YSLEER. This CDR3 reads CASSQETGANGYTF. CDR3 bases: TGCGCCAGCAGCCAAGAGACAGGTGCTAATGGCTACACCTTC.

The chain is built from TRBV9 and TRBJ2-7, with D possibly being TRBD1 (6 bases). This CDR3 has 14 amino acids. V lost 0 bases, J lost 6 bases, and 13 bases lay in between. Germline lookup yields CDR1 SGDLS and CDR2 YYNGEE. The CDR3 DNA sequence: TGTGCCAGCAGCGTAGCAGGGACATTGGGCGAGCAGTACTTC. It codes for CASSVAGTLGEQYF.

The V call is TRBV28, the J call TRBJ1-5; 7 nucleotides agree with TRBD1. The CDR3 covers 19 residues. The ends lost 5 bases at V and 3 bases at J; junction bases unmatched: 19. The germline CDR1 and CDR2 sequences are MDHEN and SYDVKM. The CDR3 loop is CASSPLLRTGVGDNQPQHF. The CDR3 nucleotides read TGTGCCAGCAGTCCCCTCCTCCGTACAGGGGTTGGGGACAATCAGCCCCAGCATTTT.

The chain couples TRBV7-7 to TRBJ2-1; 9 positions agree with TRBD2. This CDR3 region has 14 residues. The ends lost 5 bases at V and 7 bases at J; junction bases unmatched: 6. The germline CDR1 and CDR2 sequences are SSHAT and FNYEAQ (reference sequence). CDR3 bases: TGTGCCAGCAGCCCGCTAGCGGGAACGAATGAGCAGTTCTTC. Translated: CASSPLAGTNEQFF.

The chain is built from TRBV5-1 and TRBJ1-2, with TRBD1 matching 7 bases. CDR1 is SGHRS, CDR2 YFSETQ, per germline. J gave up 2 bases and V 4 bases, and 8 bases lay outside the gene matches. The length of the CDR3 is 15 residues. The CDR3 protein is CASSTTQGRNYGYTF. CDR3 nucleotide sequence: TGCGCCAGCAGCACAACACAGGGGAGAAACTATGGCTACACCTTC. Supplemented by reference TRBV5-1 and TRBJ1-2, the full variable domain reads KAGVTQTPRYLIKTRGQQVTLSCSPISGHRSVSWYQQTPGQGLQFLFEYFSETQRNKGNFPGRFSGRQFSNSRSEMNVSTLELGDSALYLCASSTTQGRNYGYTFGSGTRLTVV.

In this sample, this clone turned up once. The rearrangement uses TRBV5-8 and TRBJ1-5; the match to TRBD1 covers 10 bases. The CDR3 contains 16 residues. J gave up 0 bases and V 3 bases, and 3 bases lay outside the gene matches. Germline V gene lookup returns CDR1 SGHTS and CDR2 YDEGEE. Here the CDR3 reads CASSSRQGASNQPQHF. The CDR3 nucleotides are TGTGCCAGCAGCTCACGACAGGGGGCTAGCAATCAGCCCCAGCATTTT.

The chain uses TRBV28 and TRBJ1-2, with unresolved D. The V end was cut by 6 bases, the J end by 5 bases, with 16 bases between. This CDR3 contains 14 residues. Germline CDR1 and CDR2: MDHEN and SYDVKM. The CDR3 DNA sequence: TGTGCCAGCAGCCCGAGCCAGGTCCGGTATGGCTACACCTTC. This codes for CASSPSQVRYGYTF.

This clone occurred once. As DNA, the CDR3 is TGCAGCGTGCAGACAGGGTTCAGGGAGACCCAGTACTTC. It yields the protein CSVQTGFRETQYF. The V and J genes are TRBV29-1 and TRBJ2-5, with 7 positions matching TRBD1. After removal of 6 bases from V and 5 bases from J, the junction contained 9 bases not matched to a gene. This CDR3 comprises 13 residues. Per the germline V gene, CDR1 is SQVTM and CDR2 is ANQGSEA.